The clone carrying this TCR beta chain qualifies as medium-sized. Cohort placement rested on clinical history that participants reported themselves. Germline lookup yields CDR1 SGHAT and CDR2 FQNNGV. The CDR3 is 15 residues long. V was cut by 4 bases and J by 3 bases, with 13 bases left in between. This sample was included in a study of blood T cell repertoires in COVID-19. The wider study: T cells, B-cell-depleted T cells, or PBMCs supplied cDNA or gDNA.

Authors' processing steps: Estimates of nucleated cell counts were drawn from the amplification of reference gene primers. Libraries were prepared by immunoSEQ multiplex PCR; TCRdb keeps only in-frame clonotypes and omits some of them. That table furnishes V, J and clone size, whereas the DNA furnished D and trimming. The sample includes 140,000 to 150,000 clones, roughly three quarters of them seen just once. The sequence came from a woman in her 50s who had recovered from COVID-19. The specimen sequenced was PBMCs or T cells enriched from blood (not recorded which). J is TRBJ2-1 and V is TRBV11-2, with D tentatively TRBD2 (6 bases). The CDR3 sequence: CASSSGLGFYNEQFF. DNA for the CDR3: TGTGCCAGCAGCTCGGGACTGGGATTCTACAATGAGCAGTTCTTC.